Presented here are 19 T cell receptor beta chains from one specimen sequenced in a study of T cell changes during pregnancy in multiple sclerosis. Measured with immunoSEQ multiplex PCR; TCRdb has only the in-frame clones, and not every one. Of about 100,000 clones listed, approximately 90% were seen once; the top ten hold 1.5% to 2.5%. Sequenced here: peripheral blood, sampled after pregnancy. Receptors originate from a female donor with multiple sclerosis, enrolled in a pregnancy study.

This clone appeared a single time. V gene TRBV11-2 combines with J gene TRBJ1-1; D gene ambiguous. The CDR3 consists of 16 residues. The V end was cut by 1 base, the J end by 0 bases, with 12 bases between. Germline V CDR1 and CDR2: SGHAT, FQNNGV. The chain's CDR3 is CASSLAQQSLNTEAFF. The CDR3, as DNA: TGTGCCAGCAGCTTAGCCCAACAGAGCTTGAACACTGAAGCTTTCTTT.

The J gene is TRBJ2-1, the V gene TRBV19; possible D gene TRBD2, 7 bases. This CDR3 is 12 amino acids long. CDR1 is LNHDA, CDR2 SQIVND, per germline (reference sequence). Here the CDR3 DNA reads TGTGCGGCCCGGGGGGCGCTGAATGAGCAGTTCTTC. Its translation: CAARGALNEQFF.

The gene calls are TRBV6-5 and TRBJ2-3; 7 bases match TRBD2. The germline gives CDR1 MNHEY, CDR2 SVGAGI. Trimming took 2 bases from V and 13 from J; bases not matched to a gene: 15. The CDR3 loop spans 15 amino acids. CDR3 region: CASSYISERGGREYF. The CDR3 DNA follows: TGTGCCAGCAGTTACATTAGCGAGCGGGGAGGGCGCGAGTATTTT.

The rearrangement joins TRBV5-1 to TRBJ2-3, with unresolved D. V lost 1 base to trimming and J lost 4 bases, with 4 bases between them. The CDR3 covers 12 residues. Germline assignment: CDR1 SGHRS and CDR2 YFSETQ. The CDR3 sequence: CASSLFADTQYF. The CDR3 coding sequence is TGCGCCAGCAGCTTGTTCGCAGATACGCAGTATTTT.

The V and J genes are TRBV29-1 and TRBJ1-1; TRBD1 agrees at 8 bases. With V trimmed by 6 bases and J by 4 bases, 7 bases remained unmatched. This CDR3 has 13 amino acids. The germline V gene has CDR1 SQVTM and CDR2 ANQGSEA. In nucleotides, the CDR3 is TGCAGCGTGGCCAGGGGGCGTAGCACTGAAGCTTTCTTT. This translates into CSVARGRSTEAFF.

The chain is built from TRBV15 and TRBJ2-7; D is perhaps TRBD1 (5 bases). This CDR3 is 13 amino acids long. V was trimmed by 5 bases and J by 5 bases, leaving 13 bases between them. Germline loops: CDR1 LNHNV, CDR2 YYDKDF (reference sequence). The CDR3 coding sequence is TGTGCCACCAGCGGTTTGAGGACACACGAGCAGTACTTC. This translates into CATSGLRTHEQYF. Variable domain in full (rest from reference TRBV15 and TRBJ2-7): DAMVIQNPRYQVTQFGKPVTLSCSQTLNHNVMYWYQQKSSQAPKLLFHYYDKDFNNEADTPDNFQSRRPNTSFCFLDIRSPGLGDTAMYLCATSGLRTHEQYFGPGTRLTVT.

The chain has TRBV27 and TRBJ2-7, with TRBD2 matching 11 bases. The CDR3 has 17 residues. Looked up from germline, CDR1 is MNHEY and CDR2 is SMNVEV (reference sequence). V lost 7 bases, J lost 3 bases, and 14 bases stayed unmatched. CDR3 loop: CASIGSNSGRAVYEQYF. The DNA for the CDR3 is TGTGCCAGCATCGGGTCCAATAGCGGGAGGGCAGTCTACGAGCAGTACTTC.

This chain links TRBV5-4 with TRBJ2-3, with TRBD1 identical over 7 bases. With V trimmed by 4 bases and J by 5 bases, 7 bases remained unmatched. This CDR3 spans 14 amino acids. Germline CDR1 is SGHNT and CDR2 is YYREEE (reference sequence). The CDR3 reads CASSPGQLRDTQYF. The CDR3, as DNA: TGTGCCAGCAGCCCGGGACAGCTGCGAGATACGCAGTATTTT.

This chain connects TRBV7-9 to TRBJ1-2; the D gene is possibly TRBD1 (5 bases). The germline gives CDR1 SEHNR, CDR2 FQNEAQ (reference sequence). V gave up 0 bases and J gave up 2 bases, with 10 bases separating them. CDR3 length: 15 amino acids. CDR3 loop: CASSLAHGGNYGYTF. CDR3 coding DNA: TGTGCCAGCAGCTTAGCGCACGGGGGGAACTATGGCTACACCTTC.

The gene calls are TRBV5-1 and TRBJ2-3, with TRBD2 matching 10 bases. Germline trimming cut 2 bases from V and 1 base from J; bases unmatched to any gene: 1. Germline V gives CDR1 SGHRS, CDR2 YFSETQ. This CDR3 spans 15 amino acids. The CDR3 DNA follows: TGCGCCAGCAGCTTCGGACTAGCGGGCACAGATACGCAGTATTTT. Its protein product is CASSFGLAGTDTQYF.

The chain couples TRBV6-5 to TRBJ1-6; D is unresolved. The CDR3 covers 13 residues. The ends were cut back, 4 bases at V and 10 bases at J, with 11 bases in the middle. Germline V gene data show CDR1 as MNHEY and CDR2 as SVGAGI. The CDR3 sequence is CASSFRLGSPLHF. The DNA for the CDR3 is TGTGCCAGCAGTTTCAGACTCGGCTCACCCCTCCACTTT.

The chain carries TRBV18 and TRBJ1-5, with D possibly TRBD1 on 5 matching bases. V was shortened by 3 bases and J by 6 bases, with 9 bases between the two germline ends. CDR1 and CDR2 (germline): KGHSH, LQKENI. The CDR3 loop spans 13 amino acids. The CDR3 protein is CASSPGGLQPQHF. CDR3 bases: TGTGCCAGCTCACCGGGGGGACTTCAGCCCCAGCATTTT.

The V gene is TRBV10-3, the J gene TRBJ2-7; 8 nucleotides align to TRBD2. Germline trimming cut 3 bases from V and 3 bases from J; bases unmatched to any gene: 1. From germline, CDR1 is ENHRY and CDR2 SYGVKD. This CDR3 contains 13 residues. As DNA, the CDR3 is TGTGCCATCAGTGATCGGGGGGGCTACGAGCAGTACTTC. Translation: CAISDRGGYEQYF.

The genes are TRBV7-9 and TRBJ2-7; TRBD2 matches 7 bases. CDR3 size: 14 residues. Germline-derived CDR1 and CDR2 are SEHNR and FQNEAQ (reference sequence). The J segment lost 0 bases and the V segment lost 3 bases, leaving 2 bases of the junction unmatched. The DNA of the CDR3 is TGTGCCAGCAGCTTTAGGACTAGCTCCTACGAGCAGTACTTC. It specifies CASSFRTSSYEQYF.

This chain uses TRBV7-9 with TRBJ2-5, with 7 nucleotides matching TRBD2. V gave up 1 base and J gave up 0 bases; unmatched junction bases: 8. The germline V gene has CDR1 SEHNR and CDR2 FQNEAQ (reference sequence). This CDR3 region has 17 residues. Here the CDR3 reads CASSLDPVRGYQETQYF. The CDR3 DNA reads as TGTGCCAGCAGCTTAGACCCTGTGCGGGGGTACCAAGAGACCCAGTACTTC.

This chain links TRBV28 with TRBJ1-1; maybe TRBD1 (5 bases). Germline values: CDR1 MDHEN, CDR2 SYDVKM. Trimming removed 8 bases at V and 2 bases at J, with 6 bases between. The CDR3 extends over 11 amino acids. CDR3 coding DNA: TGTGCCAGCTGGGGCAACACTGAAGCTTTCTTT. Its protein product is CASWGNTEAFF.

V usage is TRBV19 and J usage is TRBJ2-7, with 7 bases fitting TRBD1. V shed 5 bases, J shed 4 bases, and the junction held 5 bases outside the gene matches. This CDR3 is built from 13 residues. Germline CDR1 reads LNHDA; CDR2 reads SQIVND (reference sequence). The CDR3 nucleotides read TGTGCCAGTAGTTTTTGGACAGGTTACGAGCAGTACTTC. Amino acids: CASSFWTGYEQYF. The full variable domain, rest sourced from reference TRBV19 and TRBJ2-7, is DGGITQSPKYLFRKEGQNVTLSCEQNLNHDAMYWYRQDPGQGLRLIYYSQIVNDFQKGDIAEGYSVSREKKESFPLTVTSAQKNPTAFYLCASSFWTGYEQYFGPGTRLTVT.

The gene calls are TRBV30 and TRBJ1-5, with D tentatively TRBD1 (5 bases). The CDR3 is 15 residues long. The germline V and J ends were trimmed by 2 bases and 7 bases, with 18 bases remaining between them. From germline, CDR1 is GTSNPN and CDR2 SVGIG (reference sequence). CDR3 in DNA: TGTGCCTGGAGTAGGGACTCACGGACGGGCCAGCCCCAGCATTTT. Translating gives CAWSRDSRTGQPQHF.

The chain couples TRBV11-2 to TRBJ2-7, with TRBD1 matching over 8 bases. There are 15 residues in the CDR3. The germline V gene has CDR1 SGHAT and CDR2 FQNNGV. V shed 5 bases, J shed 0 bases, and the junction held 6 bases outside the gene matches. In nucleotides, the CDR3 is TGTGCCAGCAGCCCAGGGGGCTCCAACTCCTACGAGCAGTACTTC. Residues: CASSPGGSNSYEQYF.